This T cell receptor beta chain was captured in a study of blood T cell repertoires in COVID-19. Study overall: Acute-phase and convalescent COVID-19 samples originated in the United States, Italy and Spain. T cells, B-cell-depleted T cells, or PBMCs supplied cDNA or gDNA.

This clone has just one count. The same CDR3 also results from other DNA sequences found in this sample. Authors' analysis steps: From reference gene primer amplification, estimates of nucleated cell counts were derived. Assay: immunoSEQ multiplex PCR; the TCRdb copy retains only in-frame clones and omits some. V and J calls and clone size are given by that table; D and trimming were obtained from the DNA. This sample has about 180,000 clones, with about 80% found just once. The TCR originated in a human donor in a cohort sampled during active COVID-19. Specimen: peripheral blood.

The CDR3 region has the DNA TGTGCCAGCAGCCAAGAACCGGGTCAGGGGGACAATGAGCAGTTCTTC. Residues: CASSQEPGQGDNEQFF. V and J are TRBV14 and TRBJ2-1; TRBD1 aligns across 7 bases. Losses at the gene ends were 0 bases for V and 5 bases for J; bases not matched to a gene: 7. CDR1 is SGHDN and CDR2 is FVKESK in the germline V gene. The CDR3 is made up of 16 amino acids.